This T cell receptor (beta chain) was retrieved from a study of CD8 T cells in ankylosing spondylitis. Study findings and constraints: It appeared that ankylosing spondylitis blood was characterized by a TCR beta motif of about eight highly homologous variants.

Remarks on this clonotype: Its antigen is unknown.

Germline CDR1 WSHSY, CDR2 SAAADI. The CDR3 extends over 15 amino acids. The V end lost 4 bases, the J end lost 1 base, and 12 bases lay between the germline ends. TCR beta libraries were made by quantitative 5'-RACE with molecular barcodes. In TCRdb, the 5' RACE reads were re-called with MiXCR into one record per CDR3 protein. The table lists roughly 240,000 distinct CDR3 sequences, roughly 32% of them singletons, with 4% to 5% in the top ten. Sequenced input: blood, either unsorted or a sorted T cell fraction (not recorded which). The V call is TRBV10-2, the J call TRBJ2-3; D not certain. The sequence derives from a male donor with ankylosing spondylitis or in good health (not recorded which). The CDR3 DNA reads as TGCGCCAGCAGTGGCCTTTTGGGCGGCACAGATACGCAGTATTTT. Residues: CASSGLLGGTDTQYF.